The rows below give T cell receptor beta chains drawn from one sample of a study of blood T cell repertoires in COVID-19. The assay was immunoSEQ multiplex PCR, and TCRdb's table has in-frame clones only and misses some. The sample carries about 200,000 clones, almost 85% recorded once. Sequencing was performed on peripheral blood. These receptors all come from a human donor with acute or convalescent COVID-19. The donor label of this sample is uncertain. Both conserved end residues are part of each CDR3. D genes are given only for firm matches. Size values are once, few and many counts, or a class for expanded clones, and some rows have none.

clone_size: few; d_call: TRBD1; v_call: TRBV19; j_call: TRBJ1-1; cdr3_aa: CASSPTTITGGTEAFF; cdr3_nt: TGTGCCAGTAGCCCAACGACAATTACAGGGGGCACTGAAGCTTTCTTT
clone_size: -; d_call: -; v_call: TRBV19; j_call: TRBJ1-5; cdr3_aa: CASSIRQSSTNQPQHF; cdr3_nt: TGTGCCAGTAGTATCCGACAGAGTAGCACTAATCAGCCCCAGCATTTT
clone_size: -; d_call: -; v_call: TRBV28; j_call: TRBJ2-1; cdr3_aa: CASRGGSYNEQFF; cdr3_nt: TGTGCCAGCAGAGGCGGGTCCTACAATGAGCAGTTCTTC
clone_size: few; d_call: TRBD1; v_call: TRBV6-5; j_call: TRBJ1-4; cdr3_aa: CASIPRTGKHEKLFF; cdr3_nt: TGTGCCAGCATCCCCCGGACAGGGAAGCATGAAAAACTGTTTTTT
clone_size: -; d_call: TRBD2; v_call: TRBV29-1; j_call: TRBJ2-5; cdr3_aa: CSVGPSGRGETQYF; cdr3_nt: TGCAGCGTTGGGCCTAGCGGGAGAGGAGAGACCCAGTACTTC
clone_size: -; d_call: -; v_call: TRBV5-6; j_call: TRBJ1-5; cdr3_aa: CASSYGPPLDQPQHF; cdr3_nt: TGTGCCAGCAGCTATGGGCCGCCCTTGGATCAGCCCCAGCATTTT
clone_size: -; d_call: -; v_call: TRBV9; j_call: TRBJ1-6; cdr3_aa: CASSIGAENSPLHF; cdr3_nt: TGTGCCAGCAGCATCGGTGCGGAAAATTCACCCCTCCACTTT
clone_size: -; d_call: -; v_call: TRBV19; j_call: TRBJ2-2; cdr3_aa: CASSIEGNTGELFF; cdr3_nt: TGTGCCAGTAGTATTGAGGGGAACACCGGGGAGCTGTTTTTT
clone_size: -; d_call: TRBD1; v_call: TRBV5-1; j_call: TRBJ1-3; cdr3_aa: CASNSTGGGGNTIYF; cdr3_nt: TGCGCCAGCAATTCAACAGGGGGCGGTGGAAACACCATATATTTT
clone_size: -; d_call: -; v_call: TRBV6-5; j_call: TRBJ2-1; cdr3_aa: CASSYSLAIYNEQFF; cdr3_nt: TGTGCCAGCAGTTACAGCCTAGCGATCTACAATGAGCAGTTCTTC
clone_size: -; d_call: -; v_call: TRBV27; j_call: TRBJ1-2; cdr3_aa: CASSFAGRGNYGYTF; cdr3_nt: TGTGCCAGCAGTTTTGCGGGTAGGGGGAACTATGGCTACACCTTC
clone_size: -; d_call: -; v_call: TRBV24-1; j_call: TRBJ1-5; cdr3_aa: CATSDSLSNQPQHF; cdr3_nt: TGTGCCACCAGTGATTCTCTCAGCAATCAGCCCCAGCATTTT
clone_size: -; d_call: -; v_call: TRBV6-5; j_call: TRBJ1-2; cdr3_aa: CASSYREKGYGYTF; cdr3_nt: TGTGCCAGCAGTTACAGGGAGAAGGGCTATGGCTACACCTTC
clone_size: -; d_call: TRBD2; v_call: TRBV27; j_call: TRBJ2-3; cdr3_aa: CASSPGLAGAVVASTDTQYF; cdr3_nt: TGTGCCAGCAGTCCGGGACTAGCGGGAGCTGTGGTTGCTAGCACAGATACGCAGTATTTT
clone_size: -; d_call: -; v_call: TRBV5-1; j_call: TRBJ2-3; cdr3_aa: CASSLEHGTDTQYF; cdr3_nt: TGCGCCAGCAGCTTGGAGCACGGCACAGATACGCAGTATTTT
clone_size: -; d_call: TRBD2; v_call: TRBV19; j_call: TRBJ2-2; cdr3_aa: CASSTLLGSGRGRTGELFF; cdr3_nt: TGTGCCAGTAGTACCCTTTTAGGTAGCGGGAGAGGGCGCACCGGGGAGCTGTTTTTT
clone_size: -; d_call: TRBD2; v_call: TRBV7-3; j_call: TRBJ2-5; cdr3_aa: CASSLSPMGGSGQETQYF; cdr3_nt: TGTGCCAGCAGCTTAAGCCCTATGGGCGGGAGTGGCCAAGAGACCCAGTACTTC
clone_size: -; d_call: -; v_call: TRBV10-3; j_call: TRBJ1-1; cdr3_aa: CAISDRDGTEAFF; cdr3_nt: TGTGCCATCAGTGACAGGGATGGCACTGAAGCTTTCTTT
clone_size: -; d_call: -; v_call: TRBV19; j_call: TRBJ1-5; cdr3_aa: CASSHGGAASLSNQPQHF; cdr3_nt: TGTGCCAGTAGTCACGGGGGGGCGGCCTCATTAAGCAATCAGCCCCAGCATTTT
clone_size: -; d_call: TRBD1; v_call: TRBV19; j_call: TRBJ2-3; cdr3_aa: CASSRGQGSTDTQYF; cdr3_nt: TGTGCCAGTAGTCGGGGACAGGGGAGCACAGATACGCAGTATTTT
clone_size: -; d_call: TRBD2; v_call: TRBV28; j_call: TRBJ2-3; cdr3_aa: CASALTAGTSGGTDTQYF; cdr3_nt: TGTGCCAGCGCGCTTACGGCTGGGACTAGCGGGGGCACAGATACGCAGTATTTT
clone_size: few; d_call: TRBD1; v_call: TRBV5-1; j_call: TRBJ2-7; cdr3_aa: CASSPRQGYEQYF; cdr3_nt: TGCGCCAGCAGTCCGAGACAGGGCTACGAGCAGTACTTC
clone_size: -; d_call: -; v_call: TRBV24-1; j_call: TRBJ2-1; cdr3_aa: CATSDPRLGNEQFF; cdr3_nt: TGTGCCACCAGTGATCCAAGACTAGGCAATGAGCAGTTCTTC
clone_size: -; d_call: -; v_call: TRBV6-5; j_call: TRBJ1-4; cdr3_aa: CASSTGPLNEKLFF; cdr3_nt: TGTGCCAGCAGTACAGGGCCTCTTAATGAAAAACTGTTTTTT
clone_size: -; d_call: TRBD2; v_call: TRBV2; j_call: TRBJ2-1; cdr3_aa: CASRRLAGGVNEQFF; cdr3_nt: TGTGCCAGCAGAAGACTAGCGGGAGGGGTCAATGAGCAGTTCTTC
clone_size: -; d_call: TRBD2; v_call: TRBV12-5; j_call: TRBJ2-1; cdr3_aa: CASGLVGTSGSIEQFF; cdr3_nt: TGTGCTAGTGGTTTGGTAGGGACTAGCGGGAGCATTGAGCAGTTCTTC
clone_size: -; d_call: -; v_call: TRBV4-3; j_call: TRBJ1-6; cdr3_aa: CASSQDPDSPLHF; cdr3_nt: TGCGCCAGCAGCCAAGACCCGGATTCACCCCTCCACTTT
clone_size: -; d_call: TRBD2; v_call: TRBV18; j_call: TRBJ2-7; cdr3_aa: CASSPLSGRAAEQYF; cdr3_nt: TGTGCCAGCTCACCCCTGAGCGGGAGGGCCGCCGAGCAGTACTTC
clone_size: -; d_call: -; v_call: TRBV5-1; j_call: TRBJ2-1; cdr3_aa: CASSLLAPYNEQFF; cdr3_nt: TGCGCCAGCAGCTTACTAGCCCCCTACAATGAGCAGTTCTTC
clone_size: few; d_call: -; v_call: TRBV18; j_call: TRBJ1-1; cdr3_aa: CASSPMESTEAFF; cdr3_nt: TGTGCCAGCTCACCAATGGAGAGCACTGAAGCTTTCTTT
clone_size: -; d_call: -; v_call: TRBV10-3; j_call: TRBJ1-5; cdr3_aa: CAIRGGDGNQPQHF; cdr3_nt: TGTGCCATCAGAGGGGGGGACGGCAATCAGCCCCAGCATTTT
clone_size: -; d_call: TRBD1; v_call: TRBV19; j_call: TRBJ2-3; cdr3_aa: CASSPTATLQGDTQYF; cdr3_nt: TGTGCCAGTAGTCCGACGGCTACCTTACAGGGGGATACGCAGTATTTT
clone_size: once; d_call: TRBD1; v_call: TRBV28; j_call: TRBJ1-1; cdr3_aa: CATQGDTEAFF; cdr3_nt: TGTGCCACCCAGGGGGACACTGAAGCTTTCTTT
clone_size: -; d_call: TRBD1; v_call: TRBV3-1/TRBV3-2; j_call: TRBJ1-5; cdr3_aa: CASSHGTGVNQPQHF; cdr3_nt: TGTGCCAGCAGCCATGGGACAGGGGTCAATCAGCCCCAGCATTTT
clone_size: -; d_call: -; v_call: TRBV27; j_call: TRBJ1-5; cdr3_aa: CASSLAQGSNQPQHF; cdr3_nt: TGTGCCAGCAGTTTAGCGCAGGGAAGCAATCAGCCCCAGCATTTT
clone_size: few; d_call: -; v_call: TRBV6-4; j_call: TRBJ1-5; cdr3_aa: CASSDSRRSNQPQHF; cdr3_nt: TGTGCCAGCAGTGACTCGAGGAGGAGTAATCAGCCCCAGCATTTT
clone_size: -; d_call: -; v_call: TRBV30; j_call: TRBJ2-3; cdr3_aa: CAWGDGGDTDTQYF; cdr3_nt: TGTGCCTGGGGCGACGGCGGGGACACAGATACGCAGTATTTT
clone_size: few; d_call: -; v_call: TRBV12-3/TRBV12-4; j_call: TRBJ1-6; cdr3_aa: CASSRYNSPLHF; cdr3_nt: TGTGCCAGCAGCCGCTATAATTCACCCCTCCACTTT
clone_size: -; d_call: -; v_call: TRBV19; j_call: TRBJ1-2; cdr3_aa: CATYQPGSSSGYTF; cdr3_nt: TGTGCCACTTACCAACCCGGGTCCTCCTCTGGCTACACCTTC
clone_size: -; d_call: -; v_call: TRBV7-9; j_call: TRBJ1-1; cdr3_aa: CASSLASQGGTEAFF; cdr3_nt: TGTGCCAGCAGCTTAGCCTCGCAAGGGGGCACTGAAGCTTTCTTT